This section outlines one T cell receptor beta chain sequence together with its context. As yet, its antigen is unknown. The data were taken from a study of shared clonotypes between healthy human individuals. Whole-study findings and limits: Generation of non-shared clonotypes was less probable than generation of clonotypes shared by all four donors.

CDR1 is WNHNN, CDR2 SYGVQD, per germline (reference sequence). This CDR3 is built from 14 residues. The ends were cut back, 2 bases at V and 4 bases at J, with 8 bases in the middle. At a deep level, the assay was run. The data were produced by immunoSEQ multiplex PCR, yet TCRdb's version contains in-frame clones alone and is incomplete. The sample lists about 770,000 clones; just under 75% were seen once. Sequenced sample: memory CD4+ T cells sorted from blood. As for subset: CD45RA-negative fraction. V and J are TRBV10-1 and TRBJ2-2; the D gene could be TRBD1 or TRBD2 (5 bases each). This TCR was recovered from a woman aged 25 to 39 in good health. The CDR3 nucleotides are TGCGCCAGCAGTGAGGGTGGGGGCACCGGGGAGCTGTTTTTT. As protein: CASSEGGGTGELFF.